The sequence of this T cell receptor beta chain was determined in a study of blood T cell repertoires in COVID-19. For the study at large: The United States, Italy and Spain supplied acute and convalescent COVID-19 samples.

Trimming at V came to 1 base and at J to 4 bases, leaving 4 bases not matched to a gene. In germline, CDR1 is SGHDN, CDR2 FVKESK. The CDR3 runs to 15 residues. In the study's own analysis: Scientists estimated how many nucleated cells there were by amplifying reference gene primers. Libraries were prepared by immunoSEQ multiplex PCR; TCRdb keeps only in-frame clonotypes and omits some of them. From that table come the V and J calls and clone size; the DNA was used to work out D and trimming. The table shows under 250,000 clones, with around 89% occurring only once. Living in about two dozen US areas, the participants were between roughly 18 and 95 years of age. In assigning cohorts, the study relied on participant-reported clinical history.

The clonotype originates from a woman aged 18-29 years in a cohort exposed to, infected with or recovered from COVID-19 (not recorded which). The sample consisted of PBMCs or T cells enriched from blood (not recorded which). The chain is built from TRBV14 and TRBJ2-3; 8 bases map to TRBD2. CDR3 loop: CASSQAGGPADTQYF. As DNA, the CDR3 is TGTGCCAGCAGCCAAGCGGGGGGGCCCGCAGATACGCAGTATTTT.